The rows below give T cell receptor beta chains drawn from one sample of a study of T cell responses to AZD1222 COVID-19 vaccine. Clones were sequenced by immunoSEQ multiplex PCR, and TCRdb holds only the in-frame ones, with some missing. The sample has under 150,000 clones; roughly 92% are singletons. The source was peripheral blood, collected 28 days after the second AZD1222 dose. Every receptor here comes from an adult who received the AZD1222 COVID-19 vaccine. Both conserved end residues are part of each CDR3. Fields, in order: J gene, V gene, clone size, D gene, CDR3 DNA, CDR3 protein. A D gene is named only where the DNA matches it firmly. Not every row has a clone size; where given, it reads once, few, many or a size class.

J: TRBJ1-1; V: TRBV5-1; size: NA; D: NA; DNA: TGCGCCAGCAGCTTGGTTTCGGGGAACACTGAAGCTTTCTTT; CDR3: CASSLVSGNTEAFF
J: TRBJ2-2; V: TRBV11-2; size: NA; D: NA; DNA: TGTGCCAGCAGCTCCCAGCAGAACACCGGGGAGCTGTTTTTT; CDR3: CASSSQQNTGELFF
J: TRBJ1-5; V: TRBV7-2; size: NA; D: NA; DNA: TGTGCCAGCAGCTTAGCGGGGATCGGCAATCAGCCCCAGCATTTT; CDR3: CASSLAGIGNQPQHF
J: TRBJ2-1; V: TRBV7-9; size: NA; D: NA; DNA: TGTGCCAGCAGCCCGCCGGGGACCAACTACAATGAGCAGTTCTTC; CDR3: CASSPPGTNYNEQFF
J: TRBJ2-5; V: TRBV6-2/TRBV6-3; size: NA; D: NA; DNA: TGTGCCAGCAGCGAGAGGGGAAGAGAGACCCAGTACTTC; CDR3: CASSERGRETQYF
J: TRBJ1-4; V: TRBV18; size: NA; D: NA; DNA: TGTGCCAGCTCTCGGGACCGAGAGTTCGGAAAACTGTTTTTT; CDR3: CASSRDREFGKLFF
J: TRBJ2-2; V: TRBV10-3; size: NA; D: TRBD1; DNA: TGTGCCATCAGTGGTGTTACCGGGACAGCTACGAACACCGGGGAGCTGTTTTTT; CDR3: CAISGVTGTATNTGELFF
J: TRBJ1-5; V: TRBV5-6; size: NA; D: TRBD1; DNA: TGTGCCAGCAGCTTGATGGGACAGGGTTCACAGCCCCAGCATTTT; CDR3: CASSLMGQGSQPQHF
J: TRBJ1-1; V: TRBV3-1/TRBV3-2; size: NA; D: NA; DNA: TGTGCCAGCAGCCAAGAGGCCCTCCTAAGCACTGAAGCTTTCTTT; CDR3: CASSQEALLSTEAFF
J: TRBJ2-3; V: TRBV4-1; size: NA; D: TRBD2; DNA: TGCGCCAGCAGCCAAGTTGCGGGACTAGCGACAACAGATACGCAGTATTTT; CDR3: CASSQVAGLATTDTQYF
J: TRBJ1-2; V: TRBV29-1; size: NA; D: TRBD1; DNA: TGCAGCGTTGGACAGGGGAAAAACTATGGCTACACCTTC; CDR3: CSVGQGKNYGYTF
J: TRBJ2-5; V: TRBV12-3/TRBV12-4; size: NA; D: NA; DNA: TGTGCCAGCAGTTCCCCCGCAGGGACCCAGTACTTC; CDR3: CASSSPAGTQYF
J: TRBJ2-1; V: TRBV12-3/TRBV12-4; size: NA; D: TRBD1; DNA: TGTGCCAGCAGTCCGCCGACAGGGATTGAGCAGTTCTTC; CDR3: CASSPPTGIEQFF
J: TRBJ1-5; V: TRBV6-5; size: once; D: NA; DNA: TGTGCCGCGGGGCAGTTCAATCAGCCCCAGCATTTT; CDR3: CAAGQFNQPQHF
J: TRBJ1-6; V: TRBV3-1/TRBV3-2; size: NA; D: NA; DNA: TGTGCCAGCAGCCCTTCTTCGACAGTTGGGTATAATTCACCCCTCCACTTT; CDR3: CASSPSSTVGYNSPLHF
J: TRBJ2-1; V: TRBV4-2; size: NA; D: NA; DNA: TGTGCCAGCAGCCAAGAAGCGGCTAGCAATTCGAATGAGCAGTTCTTC; CDR3: CASSQEAASNSNEQFF
J: TRBJ1-1; V: TRBV7-2; size: NA; D: NA; DNA: TGTGCCAGCAGCTTAGAGGCAGGGTCCTCTTTTGGGACTGAAGCTTTCTTT; CDR3: CASSLEAGSSFGTEAFF
J: TRBJ1-1; V: TRBV4-1; size: NA; D: NA; DNA: TGCGCCAGCAGCCCGACAGCCCGGGGTGGCACTGAAGCTTTCTTT; CDR3: CASSPTARGGTEAFF
J: TRBJ1-1; V: TRBV7-8; size: NA; D: NA; DNA: TGTGCCAGCAGCCAGGAGGGGGTAGGCACTGAAGCTTTCTTT; CDR3: CASSQEGVGTEAFF
J: TRBJ2-3; V: TRBV6-2/TRBV6-3; size: NA; D: TRBD2; DNA: TGTGCCAGCAGTTTAGCGGGAGAGCTCACAGATACGCAGTATTTT; CDR3: CASSLAGELTDTQYF
J: TRBJ1-1; V: TRBV12-3/TRBV12-4; size: NA; D: NA; DNA: TGTGCCAGCAGAGGTCTATGGGGGGCTTTCTTT; CDR3: CASRGLWGAFF
J: TRBJ1-3; V: TRBV30; size: NA; D: NA; DNA: TGTGCCTGGGATCGGCTAGAAAGCACCATATATTTT; CDR3: CAWDRLESTIYF
J: TRBJ1-4; V: TRBV5-1; size: NA; D: NA; DNA: TGCGCCAGCAGCTGGACGGGATCTAATGAAAAACTGTTTTTT; CDR3: CASSWTGSNEKLFF
J: TRBJ2-4; V: TRBV6-5; size: NA; D: NA; DNA: TGTGCCAGCAGTTACTCGGGAGTGAGGGCCGACATTCAGTACTTC; CDR3: CASSYSGVRADIQYF
J: TRBJ2-6; V: TRBV29-1; size: NA; D: TRBD1; DNA: TGCAGCGCCTTCTGGACAGGCCCCGTAGGCTCTGGGGCCAACGTCCTGACTTTC; CDR3: CSAFWTGPVGSGANVLTF
J: TRBJ1-2; V: TRBV28; size: once; D: TRBD1; DNA: TGTGCCAGCAGACGACAGGGCAACTATGGCTACACCTTC; CDR3: CASRRQGNYGYTF
J: TRBJ1-3; V: TRBV2; size: NA; D: TRBD1; DNA: TGTGCCAGCAGTACCGGGACAGGGACTGGAAACACCATATATTTT; CDR3: CASSTGTGTGNTIYF
J: TRBJ1-2; V: TRBV5-1; size: NA; D: NA; DNA: TGCGCCAGCAGCCCCGGACTGGAGGTTGACTATGGCTACACCTTC; CDR3: CASSPGLEVDYGYTF
J: TRBJ1-6; V: TRBV21-1; size: few; D: NA; DNA: TGTGCCGGGATTGGACAGGGCCATAATTCACCCCTCCACTTT; CDR3: CAGIGQGHNSPLHF
J: TRBJ2-3; V: TRBV29-1; size: once; D: NA; DNA: TGCAGCGTAAAGACCGCCTCTAGCACAGATACGCAGTATTTT; CDR3: CSVKTASSTDTQYF
J: TRBJ1-1; V: TRBV28; size: NA; D: NA; DNA: TGTGCCAGCAGTAGATTGGACAGCCGCATGAACACTGAAGCTTTCTTT; CDR3: CASSRLDSRMNTEAFF
J: TRBJ1-5; V: TRBV6-5; size: NA; D: TRBD1; DNA: TGTGCCAGCAGAGCCGGGACAGCCAATCAGCCCCAGCATTTT; CDR3: CASRAGTANQPQHF
J: TRBJ2-5; V: TRBV28; size: NA; D: TRBD1; DNA: TGTGCCAGCAGTTTCGGGCCTCAGGGGGCGGAGACCCAGTACTTC; CDR3: CASSFGPQGAETQYF
J: TRBJ1-1; V: TRBV3-1/TRBV3-2; size: NA; D: NA; DNA: TGTGCCAGCAGCCAAGGAGGGGTAGGGGACACTGAAGCTTTCTTT; CDR3: CASSQGGVGDTEAFF
J: TRBJ1-2; V: TRBV28; size: NA; D: NA; DNA: TGTGCCAGCATAGAGGGGCCCCTCCACTATGGCTACACCTTC; CDR3: CASIEGPLHYGYTF
J: TRBJ1-4; V: TRBV5-6; size: NA; D: NA; DNA: TGTGCCAGCAGCTTGGCGGTTTTAAGAACTAATGAAAAACTGTTTTTT; CDR3: CASSLAVLRTNEKLFF
J: TRBJ1-1; V: TRBV18; size: NA; D: TRBD1; DNA: TGTGCCAGCTCAAACGGACAGGGTAAGAGGACTGAAGCTTTCTTT; CDR3: CASSNGQGKRTEAFF
J: TRBJ1-2; V: TRBV5-1; size: NA; D: NA; DNA: TGCGCCAGCAGCTCCGACAGGTTTGAATTCAGGAGCTACACCTTC; CDR3: CASSSDRFEFRSYTF
J: TRBJ2-3; V: TRBV12-3/TRBV12-4; size: NA; D: TRBD1; DNA: TGCCTACTACGACAGGGGACAGATACGCAGTATTTT; CDR3: CLLRQGTDTQYF
J: TRBJ2-1; V: TRBV24-1; size: NA; D: NA; DNA: TGTGCCACCAGTGACCGGCAGGGGATCGATCCACCCAATGAGCAGTTCTTC; CDR3: CATSDRQGIDPPNEQFF
J: TRBJ2-2; V: TRBV5-5; size: NA; D: NA; DNA: TGTGCCAGCAGCTCCGCAGGGACCACCGGGGAGCTGTTTTTT; CDR3: CASSSAGTTGELFF
J: TRBJ2-1; V: TRBV5-1; size: once; D: NA; DNA: TGCGCCAGCAGCTTGGTGGGCAGCGGATCCTACAATGAGCAGTTCTTC; CDR3: CASSLVGSGSYNEQFF
J: TRBJ2-1; V: TRBV30; size: NA; D: TRBD1; DNA: TGTGCCTGGATGCAGGGGGACCATGAGCAGTTCTTC; CDR3: CAWMQGDHEQFF
J: TRBJ2-1; V: TRBV7-6; size: NA; D: NA; DNA: TGTGCCAGCAGCACCACTGGGAGCTCCTACAATGAGCAGTTCTTC; CDR3: CASSTTGSSYNEQFF
J: TRBJ2-3; V: TRBV3-1/TRBV3-2; size: once; D: NA; DNA: TGTGCCAGCAGCCAAGCCCTATTGGGACTTGTAGGAACAGATACGCAGTATTTT; CDR3: CASSQALLGLVGTDTQYF
J: TRBJ1-4; V: TRBV7-8; size: NA; D: TRBD1; DNA: TGTGCCAGCAGCTTACAGACCGGGCGGACAGGGAATGAAAAACTGTTTTTT; CDR3: CASSLQTGRTGNEKLFF
J: TRBJ1-1; V: TRBV28; size: NA; D: TRBD1; DNA: TGTGCCAGCAGTTTATTCCAGGGGGGAGTGAACACTGAAGCTTTCTTT; CDR3: CASSLFQGGVNTEAFF
J: TRBJ1-6; V: TRBV30; size: NA; D: TRBD1; DNA: TGTGCCTGGTCCGGCGGGACAGGCAATAATTCACCCCTCCACTTT; CDR3: CAWSGGTGNNSPLHF
J: TRBJ2-7; V: TRBV29-1; size: NA; D: NA; DNA: TGCTCCGCCCAGGGGACCTACGAGCAGTACTTC; CDR3: CSAQGTYEQYF
J: TRBJ2-2; V: TRBV7-9; size: NA; D: TRBD1; DNA: TGTGCCAGCAGCTTCCGGGACAGGGGTAACACCGGGGAGCTGTTTTTT; CDR3: CASSFRDRGNTGELFF
J: TRBJ1-1; V: TRBV7-6; size: NA; D: NA; DNA: TGTGCCAGCCGCCATTATGCTGAAGCTTTCTTT; CDR3: CASRHYAEAFF
J: TRBJ2-1; V: TRBV5-1; size: NA; D: NA; DNA: TGCGCCAGCAGGTCTACGGGGTTCAATGAGCAGTTCTTC; CDR3: CASRSTGFNEQFF
J: TRBJ2-1; V: TRBV12-5; size: NA; D: TRBD1; DNA: TGTGCTAGTGGTTTGGCTACCGGGACAGGGAACAATGAGCAGTTCTTC; CDR3: CASGLATGTGNNEQFF